This TCR beta chain was captured in a study of memory CD4+ T cells and cytomegalovirus serostatus (dated by TCRdb to about 2019). Some background on the complete study: The 33 healthy Belgian adults in the cohort included 9 who were CMV seropositive and roughly 25 who were CMV seronegative. To replicate a published TCR-based CMV serostatus classifier, the researchers sequenced the CD4+ memory TCRbeta repertoires of a Belgian cohort whose cytomegalovirus serostatus was known. The paper as a whole reports these results and caveats: Only CD4+CD45RO+ memory cells were sequenced, unlike the original study, which covered naive and memory CD4+ and CD8+ populations. CMV serostatus prediction reached a median bootstrapped AUC of about 0.94 with the original framework and 0.91 with a US-trained random forest. Among the 150 or so previously reported CMV-associated TCRbeta sequences, some 62 showed up in the CD4+ memory repertoires, with each one found in between one and five individuals. On the Belgian cohort, the classifier built on the original framework reached a median bootstrapped AUC of roughly 0.96, with a 95% CI of 0.76-1.00. Results were interpreted as suggesting that the CMV-associated TCR signature is largely present in the CD4+ memory repertoire.

The Quick-DNA Microprep Kit was used to extract genomic DNA from the sorted cells. Amplification of TCRbeta DNA was done with the immunoSEQ hsTCRbeta kit, following the protocol from the manufacturer. An Illumina MiSeq instrument was used to sequence the TCRbeta libraries. The study's own analysis went as follows. After out-of-frame sequences were removed, 2.4 million or so distinct TCRbeta sequences remained, averaging around 67,000 per individual. Each individual was scored by the count of fewer than 200 previously reported CMV-associated TCRbeta sequences and the total productive distinct TCRbeta count. A beta-binomial model was reimplemented in Python, and scikit-learn random forests with default parameters were trained on US cohort data. On the Belgian cohort, classifier performance was reported as the median AUC, along with percentile confidence intervals, across 10,000 bootstrap iterations. The clones in this table, taken by TCRdb from immuneACCESS, are in-frame only. Not every clone is retained; where verified, under half of the shortfall comes from an unresolved V gene, and the cause of the rest is unknown. The V and J calls and clone size come from that table; D and trimming were worked out from the DNA. In all, the sample holds some 66,000 clones, and more than 75% of those were seen once. About 4.5% of the sample is held by the ten biggest clonotypes.

In the case of this clone: Its antigen is currently not known. No much larger clonotype is one base removed from it; base qualities were not supplied.

From the cysteine up to the phenylalanine, the CDR3 has a length of 14 residues. This entry keeps only the CDR3 DNA: 42 bases, framed from base 1. The germline V gene (reference sequence) yields SEHNR for CDR1 and FQNEAQ for CDR2. Clipping removes 4 bases from V and 6 bases from J, with 6 as the unmatched junction base count. Single viable CD3+CD4+CD8-CD45RO+ cells were sorted as memory CD4+ T cells on a FACSAria II. CMV serostatus was determined with a Roche Elecsys assay detecting serum IgG against CMV pp150, pp28, p38 and p52. Once the samples were thawed, total CD4+ T cells were enriched through positive selection using CD4 magnetic microbeads. The samples came from a different study that was designed specifically to examine the CD4+ T cell memory repertoire. Following standard operating procedures, peripheral blood mononuclear cells were isolated and cryopreserved, while serum was kept at -80 degrees C. Staining used CD3-PerCP (BW264/56), CD4-APC (RPA-T4), CD45RO-PE (UCHT1) and CD8-Pacific Orange (3B5) antibodies, with Sytox blue excluding non-viable cells.

This chain is built from TRBV7-9 and TRBJ1-5; 7 central nucleotides agree with TRBD1. The receptor was isolated from an adult in good health and CMV-seropositive. The sequencing sample was made of memory CD4+ T cells from blood. The DNA reads TGTGCCAGCAGCTCCGACAGGGCTACTCAGCCCCAGCATTTT. This gives the protein CASSSDRATQPQHF. The entire variable domain, with the stretches around the CDR3 drawn from the reference TRBV7-9 and TRBJ1-5 proteins, is DTGVSQNPRHKITKRGQNVTFRCDPISEHNRLYWYRQTLGQGPEFLTYFQNEAQLEKSRLLSDRFSAERPKGSFSTLEIQRTEQGDSAMYLCASSSDRATQPQHFGDGTRLSIL.